These 10 T cell receptor beta chains were sequenced from one sample in a study of blood T cells in healthy people across ages. Primed by a sample-barcoded 5' primer and a J-beta primer mix, a second PCR proceeded for 7 to 11 cycles. TCRdb reprocessed the 5' RACE reads with MiXCR, giving one entry per CDR3 protein. The profile shows 1.2 million to 1.5 million distinct CDR3 sequences, roughly 64% of them singletons. Sample: blood. The receptors here all came from a man in his late teens or twenties in good health.

The CDR3 nucleotides read TGTGCCAGCATTGGGGTGGACAGGTCAAGACTCACCTTC. The encoded protein is CASIGVDRSRLTF. The chain employs TRBV6-9 and TRBJ1-2; 7 bases agree with TRBD1. CDR1 and CDR2 from the germline V gene are MNHGY and SVAAGI. With 7 bases clipped from V and 13 bases from J, the junction kept 15 bases outside the gene matches. There are 13 residues in the CDR3.

The rearrangement uses TRBV20-1 and TRBJ2-5; TRBD1 might be the D (5 bases). The J call may be mistaken, given a closer DNA end match to TRBJ2-7. Germline CDR1 and CDR2: DFQATT and SNEGSKA (reference sequence). This CDR3 spans 11 amino acids. For the CDR3, the DNA is TGCAGCTACCGGCAGGGCCACGAGCAGTACTTC. This translates into CSYRQGHEQYF.

The gene calls are TRBV6-2 or TRBV6-3 and TRBJ2-7, with D unclear. Trimming removed 6 bases at V and 0 bases at J, with 12 bases between. Looked up from germline, CDR1 is MNHEY and CDR2 is SVGEGT. This CDR3 is 14 amino acids long. The CDR3 DNA follows: TGTGCCAGCAGCAGACCCGTTAACTCCTACGAGCAGTACTTC. Its translation: CASSRPVNSYEQYF.

J is TRBJ2-1 and V is TRBV27; D gene ambiguous. Germline V gives CDR1 MNHEY, CDR2 SMNVEV (reference sequence). V lost 4 bases and J 4 bases, leaving 14 bases between the germline ends. CDR3 length: 15 amino acids. The CDR3 loop is CASSSLEPLYNEQFF. The CDR3 DNA follows: TGTGCCAGCAGTTCTCTCGAGCCGCTGTACAATGAGCAGTTCTTC.

CDR3: CSVKTGLGTGELFF. The CDR3 DNA follows: TGCAGCGTCAAGACAGGGTTAGGCACCGGGGAGCTGTTTTTT. The genes are TRBV29-1 and TRBJ2-2, with 7 bases identical to TRBD1. The CDR3 length is 14 residues. CDR1 is SQVTM and CDR2 is ANQGSEA in the germline V gene. V shed 6 bases and J 4 bases; nucleotides not matched to a gene: 8.

A word on this clonotype: A read error may produce the germline difference seen at one junction end. V and J are TRBV4-1 and TRBJ2-1, with D uncertain. This CDR3 is built from 17 residues. In germline, CDR1 is MGHRA, CDR2 YSYEKL. The CDR3: CANSQVSSVSSYNEQFF. CDR3 bases: TGCGCCAACAGCCAAGTGTCCTCCGTTAGCTCCTACAATGAGCAGTTCTTC.

The chain carries TRBV25-1 and TRBJ1-1; unclear D gene. V was shortened by 2 bases and J by 7 bases, with 5 bases between the two germline ends. CDR3 length equals 11 residues. Germline values: CDR1 MGHDK, CDR2 SYGVNS. For the CDR3, the DNA is TGTGCCAGCAGTGAAGGGGATGAAGCTTTCTTT. Its protein is CASSEGDEAFF.

The chain combines TRBV6-6 with TRBJ2-1; D is possibly TRBD2 (6 bases). Trimming took 4 bases from V and 3 from J, leaving 19 bases between them. Germline CDR1 is MNHNY and CDR2 is SVGAGI (reference sequence). CDR3 length: 17 residues. CDR3 in amino acids: CASSSTGTHQIYNEQFF. The DNA of the CDR3 is TGTGCCAGCAGTTCAACCGGGACTCACCAAATCTACAATGAGCAGTTCTTC.

The CDR3 protein is CASSQDRAPGNTIYF. The CDR3 region has the DNA TGCGCCAGCAGCCAAGATCGAGCGCCTGGAAACACCATATATTTT. This chain uses TRBV4-1 with TRBJ1-3; D not certain. The V gene lost 0 bases and the J gene lost 2 bases, with 8 bases spanning the gap. The CDR3 has 15 residues. Germline V gene sequence: CDR1 MGHRA, CDR2 YSYEKL.

The chain recombines TRBV4-3 with TRBJ2-5, with D possibly being TRBD1 or TRBD2 (5 bases each). V was pared by 4 bases and J by 11 bases, with 23 bases between. CDR3 length equals 15 residues. Germline-derived CDR1 and CDR2 are LGHNA and YSLEER. The CDR3 DNA reads TGCGCCAGCAGCCCCCGAGTCGACACTGTGGGGGAGCAGTACTTC. Protein product: CASSPRVDTVGEQYF.